A selection of T cell receptor beta chains follows, all from one sample in a study of control samples from healthy donors and cancer patients. TCRdb keeps only in-frame clones here, not all; method: immunoSEQ multiplex PCR. The sample comprises 110,000 to 150,000 clones, approximately 94% of which are singletons, and around 13% rests with the top ten. Sample: blood. The receptors stem from a man in his forties in good health. CDR3s include the opening cysteine and the closing phenylalanine or tryptophan. D genes are given only for firm matches. Clone size is stated in some rows and not others, as once, few, many or a class when expanded.

TGTGCCAGCAGTCACCCAGGGGGCCCCTACAATGAGCAGTTCTTC | CASSHPGGPYNEQFF | TRBD1 | - | TRBJ2-1 | TRBV28
TGCGCCAGCAGTGTTACGATTAACTCTGGAAACACCATATATTTT | CASSVTINSGNTIYF | - | - | TRBJ1-3 | TRBV5-1
TGTGCCAGCAGCGTACAGGGGGATGGGGGCGAGCAGTACTTC | CASSVQGDGGEQYF | TRBD1 | - | TRBJ2-7 | TRBV9
TGTGCCAGCAGTGTTTCGTACCAAGAGACCCAGTACTTC | CASSVSYQETQYF | - | - | TRBJ2-5 | TRBV2
TGTGCCAGGAGGGGAGTATGTTATCCCCAGCATTTT | CARRGVCYPQHF | - | once | TRBJ1-5 | TRBV7-2
TGCGCCAGCAGCCCTCGACTAGCGGGGGGTTATGAGCAGTTCTTC | CASSPRLAGGYEQFF | TRBD2 | - | TRBJ2-1 | TRBV4-1
TGTGCCAGCAGCCGCGCAGGGGAGCCCAACTCCTACGAGCAGTACTTC | CASSRAGEPNSYEQYF | - | - | TRBJ2-7 | TRBV7-9
TGTGCCACCAGTGAACCCCCGGGAGGTACAGATACGCAGTATTTT | CATSEPPGGTDTQYF | TRBD2 | - | TRBJ2-3 | TRBV24-1
TGCGCCAGCAGCTACCAGGGGGCGAGAGATGGCTACACCTTC | CASSYQGARDGYTF | TRBD1 | - | TRBJ1-2 | TRBV5-1
TGTGCCAGCAGCCACGGACAGGGGAGGCCCATGAACACTGAAGCTTTCTTT | CASSHGQGRPMNTEAFF | TRBD1 | - | TRBJ1-1 | TRBV7-2
TGTGCCAGCAGCCGTAGGGTGGACACTGAAGCTTTCTTT | CASSRRVDTEAFF | - | - | TRBJ1-1 | TRBV11-3
TGTGCCAGCAAAAAAGGACAGGGGTACACCGGGGAGCTGTTTTTT | CASKKGQGYTGELFF | TRBD1 | few | TRBJ2-2 | TRBV2
TGTGCCAGCAGCAAGGGACCTAATTCACCCCTCCACTTT | CASSKGPNSPLHF | - | - | TRBJ1-6 | TRBV5-6
TGCGCCAGCAGCTTGGGGACAGCATCTGCTGAAGCTTTCTTT | CASSLGTASAEAFF | - | - | TRBJ1-1 | TRBV5-1
TGTGCCAGCAGCTTAGATACAGGGAGGCCCACTGAAGCTTTCTTT | CASSLDTGRPTEAFF | - | - | TRBJ1-1 | TRBV11-2
TGTGCCAGCAGCGCCGGGAACACTGCAACTAATGAAAAACTGTTTTTT | CASSAGNTATNEKLFF | - | - | TRBJ1-4 | TRBV9
TGTGCCAGCAGCAGACTAGCGGGGGGGCAACACGTCGACTTC | CASSRLAGGQHVDF | TRBD2 | - | TRBJ2-5 | TRBV9
TGTGCCAGCAGTTCCAGCGGGGGGATTGAGACCCAGTACTTC | CASSSSGGIETQYF | TRBD2 | - | TRBJ2-5 | TRBV6-6
TGTGCCAGCTCACCATTCTCGACAGGGGGCTACACCGGGGAGCTGTTTTTT | CASSPFSTGGYTGELFF | TRBD1 | - | TRBJ2-2 | TRBV18
TGTGCCAGCAGTGAAATATACGAGCAGTACTTC | CASSEIYEQYF | - | - | TRBJ2-7 | TRBV6-1
TGTGCCAGCAGCCCCCCGGGACAGGGCTACGAGCAGTACTTC | CASSPPGQGYEQYF | TRBD1 | - | TRBJ2-7 | TRBV5-4
TGTGCCAGCAGTGAAGAATGGGGACTGAACACTGAAGCTTTCTTT | CASSEEWGLNTEAFF | - | - | TRBJ1-1 | TRBV6-1
TGTGCCAGCAGGGGCACAGATACGCAGTATTTT | CASRGTDTQYF | - | - | TRBJ2-3 | TRBV27
TGCGCCAGCAGCCAGGACAGGAGTGGGGGCTACACCTTC | CASSQDRSGGYTF | TRBD1 | - | TRBJ1-2 | TRBV4-3
TGTGCCATCAGCGGGACAGGAGATTCACCCCTCCACTTT | CAISGTGDSPLHF | TRBD1 | - | TRBJ1-6 | TRBV10-3
TGCGCCAGCAGCTTTATGTCCGCGGGTGGCACAGATACGCAGTATTTT | CASSFMSAGGTDTQYF | - | - | TRBJ2-3 | TRBV5-1
TGTGCCAGCAGTGAGGGGCATGAAAAACTGTTTTTT | CASSEGHEKLFF | - | - | TRBJ1-4 | TRBV2
TGTGCCACCAGTGACCCCGGGACAGGGGAGCCCCAGCATTTT | CATSDPGTGEPQHF | TRBD1 | - | TRBJ1-5 | TRBV24-1
TGTGCCAGCAGCCCGACAGGCTATAGCAATCAGCCCCAGCATTTT | CASSPTGYSNQPQHF | - | - | TRBJ1-5 | TRBV11-2
TGTGCCAGCAGTATGGACAGACAACTACGCAATCAGCCCCAGCATTTT | CASSMDRQLRNQPQHF | - | - | TRBJ1-5 | TRBV7-8
TGTGCCAGCAGGTCAGGGCCGGAGACCCAGTACTTC | CASRSGPETQYF | - | - | TRBJ2-5 | TRBV3-1/TRBV3-2
TGCGCCAGCAGATGGGCAGAGACTAACTATGGCTACACCTTC | CASRWAETNYGYTF | - | - | TRBJ1-2 | TRBV5-1
TGTGCCAGCAGTAGGACGCAACCAACTAATGAAAAACTGTTTTTT | CASSRTQPTNEKLFF | - | - | TRBJ1-4 | TRBV6-5
TGTGCCAGCAGTTCCAACCGGGACGGTAGCAATCAGCCCCAGCATTTT | CASSSNRDGSNQPQHF | - | - | TRBJ1-5 | TRBV27
TGTGCCAGCAGTCCCAGGGGTGGGGGGAACACCGGGGAGCTGTTTTTT | CASSPRGGGNTGELFF | - | - | TRBJ2-2 | TRBV28
TGTGCCAGCAGCTTAGGGGCGCCGGGGGCCAACGTCCTGACTTTC | CASSLGAPGANVLTF | - | - | TRBJ2-6 | TRBV7-8